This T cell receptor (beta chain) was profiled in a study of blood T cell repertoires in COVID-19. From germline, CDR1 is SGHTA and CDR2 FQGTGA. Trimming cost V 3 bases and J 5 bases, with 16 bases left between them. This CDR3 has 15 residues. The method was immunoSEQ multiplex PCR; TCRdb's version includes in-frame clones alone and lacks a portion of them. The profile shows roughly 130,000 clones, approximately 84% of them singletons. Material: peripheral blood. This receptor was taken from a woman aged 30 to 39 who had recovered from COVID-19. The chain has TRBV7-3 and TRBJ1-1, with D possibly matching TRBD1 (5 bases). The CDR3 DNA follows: TGTGCCAGCAGCTTCGGGGGATCAGGGTATACTGAAGCTTTCTTT. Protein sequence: CASSFGGSGYTEAFF.